There are a few counts of the clone carrying this T cell receptor beta chain. The data were taken from a study of beta chain features in type 1 diabetes. Germline assignment: CDR1 SGDLS and CDR2 YYNGEE. The V gene end was trimmed by 0 bases and the J gene end by 1 base; junction bases not matched to a gene: 8. The CDR3 sequence is 17 residues long. A sort by CD45RO/CCR7/CD25/CD127/CD95/CD27 yielded CD4+ naive, central memory, regulatory and stem cell-like memory cells. The entirety of the isolated RNA underwent reverse transcription, so expressed TCRB transcripts were sequenced. Sequencing was performed with immunoSEQ multiplex PCR; in TCRdb, only in-frame clones are kept and a portion is missing. This sample yields 300,000 to 400,000 clones, of which roughly 12% are seen a single time; more than 0.015% belongs to the top ten.

This chain connects TRBV9 to TRBJ1-1; 8 nucleotides agree with TRBD1. This receptor was taken from a man younger than 35 in good health. The sequenced material came from naive CD4+ T cells from blood. CDR3 in DNA: TGTGCCAGCAGCGTAGGGGCAGGGGGCCTAGCGAACACTGAAGCTTTCTTT. Protein sequence: CASSVGAGGLANTEAFF.